This T cell receptor (beta chain) was sequenced for a study of cytomegalovirus exposure and HLA in healthy donors (dated by TCRdb to the late 2010s). Broadly, across the study: According to a later analysis, one platform produced both the roughly 120 validation repertoires and the 620 or so repertoires of the first cohort. The study was designed to test whether signatures of past pathogen exposure could be identified by cataloging public T cell receptors. To predict cytomegalovirus infection status, the study combined high-throughput TCR immunosequencing, statistical association of individual TCRs with disease status, and machine learning. Along with the approximately 700-subject first cohort, a separate validation cohort of around 110 different subjects was used.

The library was produced with the immunoSEQ multiplex PCR assay. As for the original processing: To diagnose cytomegalovirus status from the catalog of TCR beta chain sequences, a statistical classification framework was built. The source is immuneACCESS, and TCRdb retained only in-frame sequences with V and J called. Part of the clones is not carried over; for the studies checked, unresolved V genes explain less than half of this, and the remainder is unexplained. V, J and clone size derive from that table, while D and trimming were established from the DNA sequence. Counted in this sample were over 150,000 clones; 91% of them appeared once. The top ten clonotypes cover 3% of the sample. Donors formed part of the validation cohort, which comprised fewer than 150 subjects and was distinct from the first cohort of over 500 subjects. CDR1 and CDR2 are drawn from the germline V gene (reference sequence): MNHEY, SMNVEV. The CDR3 sequence holds 19 residues, the cysteine and phenylalanine included. Only the CDR3 DNA is retained, 57 bases long and in frame from the first base. Trimming costs V 4 bases and J 0 bases, and their ends lie 22 bases apart.

A word on this clone: What this receptor recognizes is not known. Base qualities are missing; no much larger clone stands one base away.

What the authors observed across the whole study: The validation cohort had no HLA typing available for a later analysis, so co-occurrence within that cohort was assessed over all 120 or so repertoires. A few of the identified cytomegalovirus-associated TCR beta chains were confirmed in vitro to be specific for cytomegalovirus antigens. According to the authors, the approach could potentially be generalized to other disease states and immunological phenotypes. The classifier was reported to diagnose cytomegalovirus status with high specificity and sensitivity in both the original and validation cohorts. A later analysis found that TCRs clustered in the first cohort also tended to co-occur in the roughly 120 validation repertoires, with 90% to 95% of cluster scores above 0. While some public TCRs were present in many individuals, most TCR sequences turned up only very rarely across donors. A total of some 180 TCR beta chains were listed by the study as associated with cytomegalovirus.

The specimen sequenced was PBMCs. The sequence was obtained from a woman under 30 in good health and CMV-seropositive. The V gene is TRBV27 and the J gene is TRBJ2-1; tentative D gene TRBD2, with 6 bases matching. The nucleotide sequence reads as follows: TGTGCCAGCAGTTCCAGCCCCCCGGGGGAGAGCAACTCCTACAATGAGCAGTTCTTC. This codes for CASSSSPPGESNSYNEQFF.